Listed below are T cell receptor beta chains from one sample, sequenced in a study of T-cell reconstitution after alpha-beta-depleted transplantation in children. TCRdb re-derived calls from the PCR reads in MiXCR, one entry per CDR3 protein. The data show about 1,000,000 distinct CDR3 sequences, about 29% seen once. The input for sequencing was PBMCs, mostly from graft donor cells, taken 360 days after TCRalphabeta/CD19-depleted stem cell transplant. The receptors were sampled from a boy in the first two years of life who had a stem cell transplant for SCID, so the T cells may come from the graft donor. The CDR3 runs from the conserved cysteine through the conserved F or W. D genes are given only for firm matches. A row's size may be missing; if present it is once, few, many or a size class.

CDR3 protein: CASSSPLGSGNEQFF
CDR3 DNA: TGTGCCAGCAGTTCCCCTCTAGGTTCGGGCAATGAGCAGTTCTTC
V gene: TRBV12-3/TRBV12-4
clone size: .
J gene: TRBJ2-1
D gene: .

CDR3 protein: CASSQERAPSQDRLHEQFF
CDR3 DNA: TGTGCCAGCAGCCAAGAAAGGGCGCCGAGCCAAGATAGGCTACATGAGCAGTTCTTC
V gene: TRBV3-1
clone size: .
J gene: TRBJ2-1
D gene: .

CDR3 protein: CSARQRGGGGRGIQYF
CDR3 DNA: TGCAGTGCTAGACAGCGGGGGGGAGGGGGCCGCGGCATTCAGTACTTC
V gene: TRBV20-1
clone size: .
J gene: TRBJ2-4
D gene: TRBD2

CDR3 protein: CASSMGTGDWDHSNEQFF
CDR3 DNA: TGTGCCAGCAGCATGGGGACAGGGGATTGGGACCACTCCAATGAGCAGTTCTTC
V gene: TRBV7-8
clone size: .
J gene: TRBJ2-1
D gene: TRBD1

CDR3 protein: CSASLQGTEQYF
CDR3 DNA: TGCAGTGCCTCACTTCAGGGAACCGAGCAGTACTTC
V gene: TRBV20-1
clone size: .
J gene: TRBJ2-7
D gene: .

CDR3 protein: CASSPPRTISYNEQFF
CDR3 DNA: TGTGCCAGCAGCCCTCCGCGAACGATAAGCTACAATGAGCAGTTCTTC
V gene: TRBV3-1
clone size: .
J gene: TRBJ2-1
D gene: .

CDR3 protein: CASSLVGQGRNTEAFF
CDR3 DNA: TGTGCCAGCAGCCTAGTGGGACAGGGAAGAAACACTGAAGCTTTCTTT
V gene: TRBV11-2
clone size: .
J gene: TRBJ1-1
D gene: TRBD1

CDR3 protein: CASSLATTLAGTDTQYF
CDR3 DNA: TGTGCCAGCAGCTTGGCAACTACACTAGCGGGCACAGATACGCAGTATTTT
V gene: TRBV7-2
clone size: .
J gene: TRBJ2-3
D gene: TRBD2

CDR3 protein: CASSPRARYNEQFF
CDR3 DNA: TGTGCCAGCAGCCCAAGGGCTCGCTACAATGAGCAGTTCTTC
V gene: TRBV3-1
clone size: .
J gene: TRBJ2-1
D gene: .

CDR3 protein: CASSIAIGEQFF
CDR3 DNA: TGTGCCAGTAGTATAGCCATTGGTGAGCAGTTCTTC
V gene: TRBV19
clone size: .
J gene: TRBJ2-1
D gene: .

CDR3 protein: CATRSWGRTEAFF
CDR3 DNA: TGTGCCACCCGTTCCTGGGGTCGCACTGAAGCTTTCTTT
V gene: TRBV15
clone size: few
J gene: TRBJ1-1
D gene: .

CDR3 protein: CASSLGTDDYGYTF
CDR3 DNA: TGTGCCAGCAGCTTAGGGACCGACGACTATGGCTACACCTTC
V gene: TRBV7-6
clone size: .
J gene: TRBJ1-2
D gene: .

CDR3 protein: CASSVPGWSGNTIYF
CDR3 DNA: TGTGCCAGCAGTGTTCCGGGGTGGTCCGGAAACACCATATATTTT
V gene: TRBV12-3/TRBV12-4
clone size: .
J gene: TRBJ1-3
D gene: .

CDR3 protein: CASSQEKGLSEKLFF
CDR3 DNA: TGCGCCAGCAGCCAAGAGAAGGGCCTTAGTGAAAAACTGTTTTTT
V gene: TRBV4-3
clone size: few
J gene: TRBJ1-4
D gene: .

CDR3 protein: CSASPGFTGELFF
CDR3 DNA: TGCAGTGCTAGTCCGGGCTTCACCGGGGAGCTGTTTTTT
V gene: TRBV20-1
clone size: few
J gene: TRBJ2-2
D gene: .

CDR3 protein: CATTGQSYNEQFF
CDR3 DNA: TGTGCCACGACGGGACAGAGCTACAATGAGCAGTTCTTC
V gene: TRBV10-3
clone size: .
J gene: TRBJ2-1
D gene: TRBD1

CDR3 protein: CASSFGGRGSSYNEQFF
CDR3 DNA: TGCGCCAGCAGCTTTGGGGGGCGCGGGAGCTCCTACAATGAGCAGTTCTTC
V gene: TRBV5-1
clone size: few
J gene: TRBJ2-1
D gene: .

CDR3 protein: CASSYSGFYGYTF
CDR3 DNA: TGTGCCAGCAGTTACTCAGGGTTCTATGGCTACACCTTC
V gene: TRBV6-5
clone size: .
J gene: TRBJ1-2
D gene: .

CDR3 protein: CACHRGGPEQYF
CDR3 DNA: TGTGCCTGCCATAGGGGGGGGCCGGAGCAGTACTTC
V gene: TRBV30
clone size: .
J gene: TRBJ2-7
D gene: .

CDR3 protein: CASSTGPAYGYTF
CDR3 DNA: TGTGCCAGCAGCACCGGGCCGGCGTATGGCTACACCTTC
V gene: TRBV12-3/TRBV12-4
clone size: .
J gene: TRBJ1-2
D gene: .

CDR3 protein: CASSPPRTSKNIQYF
CDR3 DNA: TGTGCCAGCAGTCCACCCCGGACTAGCAAAAACATTCAGTACTTC
V gene: TRBV28
clone size: many
J gene: TRBJ2-4
D gene: TRBD2

CDR3 protein: CASSVAAENQPQHF
CDR3 DNA: TGTGCCAGCAGCGTAGCGGCAGAAAATCAGCCCCAGCATTTT
V gene: TRBV9
clone size: many
J gene: TRBJ1-5
D gene: .

CDR3 protein: CASSTQGYNSPLHF
CDR3 DNA: TGTGCCAGCAGCACACAGGGTTATAATTCACCCCTCCACTTT
V gene: TRBV6-1
clone size: .
J gene: TRBJ1-6
D gene: .

CDR3 protein: CASSLRQGSTEAFF
CDR3 DNA: TGCGCCAGCAGCTTACGCCAGGGGAGCACTGAAGCTTTCTTT
V gene: TRBV5-1
clone size: few
J gene: TRBJ1-1
D gene: .

CDR3 protein: CSVKRTGKDYTF
CDR3 DNA: TGCAGCGTTAAAAGGACAGGGAAGGACTACACCTTC
V gene: TRBV29-1
clone size: .
J gene: TRBJ1-2
D gene: TRBD1

CDR3 protein: CASTRGVDEQYF
CDR3 DNA: TGTGCCAGCACACGAGGGGTTGACGAGCAGTACTTC
V gene: TRBV12-3/TRBV12-4
clone size: .
J gene: TRBJ2-7
D gene: .

CDR3 protein: CASSYSGRSTDTQYF
CDR3 DNA: TGTGCCAGCAGTTATTCAGGCCGGAGCACAGATACGCAGTATTTT
V gene: TRBV6-2/TRBV6-3
clone size: .
J gene: TRBJ2-3
D gene: .

CDR3 protein: CASSLDTGTSTDTQYF
CDR3 DNA: TGTGCCAGCAGCTTGGACACCGGGACCAGCACAGATACGCAGTATTTT
V gene: TRBV5-6
clone size: .
J gene: TRBJ2-3
D gene: .

CDR3 protein: CASSSHGGRDTDTQYF
CDR3 DNA: TGCGCCAGCAGCAGCCACGGAGGACGGGACACAGATACGCAGTATTTT
V gene: TRBV5-1
clone size: .
J gene: TRBJ2-3
D gene: .

CDR3 protein: CASSIRAYQPQHF
CDR3 DNA: TGTGCCAGTAGTATTCGGGCATATCAGCCCCAGCATTTT
V gene: TRBV19
clone size: .
J gene: TRBJ1-5
D gene: .

CDR3 protein: CASSEIRGASTGELFF
CDR3 DNA: TGTGCCAGCAGTGAAATACGGGGGGCGAGCACCGGGGAGCTGTTTTTT
V gene: TRBV2
clone size: few
J gene: TRBJ2-2
D gene: .

CDR3 protein: CASREEGGYEAFF
CDR3 DNA: TGCGCCAGCAGAGAGGAGGGCGGATATGAAGCTTTCTTT
V gene: TRBV10-2
clone size: few
J gene: TRBJ1-1
D gene: .

CDR3 protein: CASSPDGLSNQPQHF
CDR3 DNA: TGCGCCAGCAGCCCGGACGGACTTAGCAATCAGCCCCAGCATTTT
V gene: TRBV5-1
clone size: few
J gene: TRBJ1-5
D gene: .

CDR3 protein: CSARDIGRGGVGNEQFF
CDR3 DNA: TGCAGTGCTAGAGATATTGGTCGGGGGGGTGTGGGCAATGAGCAGTTCTTC
V gene: TRBV20-1
clone size: .
J gene: TRBJ2-1
D gene: TRBD2

CDR3 protein: CASSLARGPTYNEQFF
CDR3 DNA: TGTGCCAGCAGCTTGGCCAGGGGCCCGACCTACAATGAGCAGTTCTTC
V gene: TRBV5-5
clone size: .
J gene: TRBJ2-1
D gene: .

CDR3 protein: CSVEDGENTEAFF
CDR3 DNA: TGCAGCGTTGAAGATGGGGAGAACACTGAAGCTTTCTTT
V gene: TRBV29-1
clone size: .
J gene: TRBJ1-1
D gene: .

CDR3 protein: CASSLAGFVGYTF
CDR3 DNA: TGTGCCAGCAGTTTAGCTGGATTCGTTGGCTACACCTTC
V gene: TRBV12-3/TRBV12-4
clone size: .
J gene: TRBJ1-2
D gene: .

CDR3 protein: CASSLESGAYEQYF
CDR3 DNA: TGTGCCAGCAGCTTAGAAAGCGGCGCCTACGAGCAGTACTTC
V gene: TRBV7-2
clone size: .
J gene: TRBJ2-7
D gene: .

CDR3 protein: CASSLLRDNEQFF
CDR3 DNA: TGTGCCAGCAGCCTGCTTCGGGACAATGAGCAGTTCTTC
V gene: TRBV7-9
clone size: .
J gene: TRBJ2-1
D gene: .

CDR3 protein: CSARDLKGAQFF
CDR3 DNA: TGCAGTGCTAGAGATCTGAAGGGGGCCCAGTTCTTC
V gene: TRBV20-1
clone size: .
J gene: TRBJ2-1
D gene: TRBD1

CDR3 protein: CASTAGGQAWETQYF
CDR3 DNA: TGTGCCAGCACAGCAGGGGGCCAGGCATGGGAGACCCAGTACTTC
V gene: TRBV7-2
clone size: .
J gene: TRBJ2-5
D gene: TRBD1

CDR3 protein: CASSQEATGGLREQYF
CDR3 DNA: TGTGCCAGCAGCCAAGAAGCGACAGGGGGTTTGCGGGAGCAGTACTTC
V gene: TRBV4-2
clone size: .
J gene: TRBJ2-7
D gene: TRBD1

CDR3 protein: CASSLGAPGNTIYF
CDR3 DNA: TGTGCCAGCAGCTTAGGGGCGCCTGGAAACACCATATATTTT
V gene: TRBV7-3
clone size: many
J gene: TRBJ1-3
D gene: .

CDR3 protein: CASSRGDEAFF
CDR3 DNA: TGTGCCAGCAGTAGGGGCGATGAAGCTTTCTTT
V gene: TRBV6-5
clone size: .
J gene: TRBJ1-1
D gene: .

CDR3 protein: CASSFGTELFF
CDR3 DNA: TGTGCCAGCAGTTTTGGTACGGAACTGTTTTTT
V gene: TRBV28
clone size: few
J gene: TRBJ1-4
D gene: .

CDR3 protein: CASSQDPTSTYEQYF
CDR3 DNA: TGCGCCAGCAGCCAAGATCCGACTAGCACCTACGAGCAGTACTTC
V gene: TRBV4-1
clone size: .
J gene: TRBJ2-7
D gene: TRBD2

CDR3 protein: CASSSSGGDTGELFF
CDR3 DNA: TGTGCCAGCAGCTCTAGCGGGGGGGACACCGGGGAGCTGTTTTTT
V gene: TRBV7-6
clone size: .
J gene: TRBJ2-2
D gene: TRBD2

CDR3 protein: CASSLGRRVGEKLFF
CDR3 DNA: TGTGCCAGCAGTTTAGGCAGGCGGGTTGGTGAAAAACTGTTTTTT
V gene: TRBV12-3/TRBV12-4
clone size: few
J gene: TRBJ1-4
D gene: .

CDR3 protein: CASLTAGPSTDTQYF
CDR3 DNA: TGTGCCAGCTTAACCGCGGGGCCTAGCACAGATACGCAGTATTTT
V gene: TRBV12-3/TRBV12-4
clone size: few
J gene: TRBJ2-3
D gene: .

CDR3 protein: CSASFGARSTDTQYF
CDR3 DNA: TGCAGTGCTAGTTTCGGGGCTCGGAGCACAGATACGCAGTATTTT
V gene: TRBV20-1
clone size: few
J gene: TRBJ2-3
D gene: .

CDR3 protein: CASIWDRDRETQYF
CDR3 DNA: TGTGCCAGCATATGGGACAGGGATCGGGAGACCCAGTACTTC
V gene: TRBV28
clone size: few
J gene: TRBJ2-5
D gene: TRBD1

CDR3 protein: CASSLSLQGSYNEQFF
CDR3 DNA: TGTGCCAGCAGTTTATCCCTCCAGGGGTCATACAATGAGCAGTTCTTC
V gene: TRBV27
clone size: .
J gene: TRBJ2-1
D gene: .

CDR3 protein: CASSEGGTGKNIQYF
CDR3 DNA: TGTGCCAGCAGTGAAGGCGGGACCGGGAAAAACATTCAGTACTTC
V gene: TRBV2
clone size: .
J gene: TRBJ2-4
D gene: .

CDR3 protein: CASSLGISRSYNEQFF
CDR3 DNA: TGTGCCAGCAGCTTAGGGATCTCCCGGTCCTACAATGAGCAGTTCTTC
V gene: TRBV5-6
clone size: .
J gene: TRBJ2-1
D gene: .

CDR3 protein: CASSLQRGAFSYNEQFF
CDR3 DNA: TGCGCCAGCAGCTTACAGCGGGGGGCCTTCTCCTACAATGAGCAGTTCTTC
V gene: TRBV5-1
clone size: .
J gene: TRBJ2-1
D gene: TRBD2

CDR3 protein: CASSLWRLAGGPDTDTQYF
CDR3 DNA: TGTGCCAGCAGCTTATGGAGACTAGCGGGGGGTCCAGACACAGATACGCAGTATTTT
V gene: TRBV11-2
clone size: .
J gene: TRBJ2-3
D gene: TRBD2

CDR3 protein: CASTGTLGQETQYF
CDR3 DNA: TGCGCCAGCACCGGGACCCTCGGGCAAGAGACCCAGTACTTC
V gene: TRBV5-1
clone size: few
J gene: TRBJ2-5
D gene: .

CDR3 protein: CASSSSENTEAFF
CDR3 DNA: TGTGCCAGCAGTTCCTCAGAGAACACTGAAGCTTTCTTT
V gene: TRBV27
clone size: few
J gene: TRBJ1-1
D gene: .

CDR3 protein: CASSVGTTNAGLGETQYF
CDR3 DNA: TGTGCCAGCAGTGTCGGAACTACCAATGCCGGGTTGGGGGAGACCCAGTACTTC
V gene: TRBV6-1
clone size: few
J gene: TRBJ2-5
D gene: .

CDR3 protein: CASSLQPGVNEQFF
CDR3 DNA: TGTGCCAGCAGCCTACAACCAGGGGTGAATGAGCAGTTCTTC
V gene: TRBV3-1
clone size: .
J gene: TRBJ2-1
D gene: .